The 8 T cell receptor beta chains below all came from one sample that was sequenced in a study of identical twins. TCRdb re-called the 5' RACE reads with MiXCR, one entry per CDR3 protein. The table has around 960,000 distinct CDR3 sequences, 10% to 15% seen once. This sample was also put to use in a study of yellow fever vaccine responses in identical twins.

Specimen: PBMCs. The receptors were gathered from a woman aged 18-29 years in good health.

The rearrangement joins TRBV28 to TRBJ2-2; D might be TRBD2 (6 bases). This CDR3 is built from 16 residues. CDR1 is MDHEN, CDR2 SYDVKM, per germline. V lost 4 bases, J lost 3 bases, and 15 bases lay in between. CDR3 sequence: CASSSSYGGYTGELFF. In nucleotides, the CDR3 is TGTGCCAGCAGTTCCAGCTACGGAGGGTACACCGGGGAGCTGTTTTTT.

The CDR3 spells CASSYLDSSDGYTF. CDR3 coding DNA: TGTGCCAGCAGTTACCTCGACAGCTCTGATGGCTACACCTTC. V is TRBV6-5 and J is TRBJ1-2, with D maybe TRBD1 (5 bases). Germline CDR1 and CDR2: MNHEY and SVGAGI. The V gene lost 2 bases and the J gene lost 6 bases, with 13 bases spanning the gap. The CDR3 consists of 14 residues.

This clonotype was counted between two and nine times. The V and J genes are TRBV15 and TRBJ1-2; 8 nucleotides match TRBD1. J gave up 6 bases and V 5 bases, and 5 bases lay outside the gene matches. The CDR3 covers 13 residues. Germline assignment: CDR1 LNHNV and CDR2 YYDKDF (reference sequence). In DNA, the CDR3 is TGTGCCACCAGCGTAAGGACAGGGAATGGCTACACCTTC. Protein product: CATSVRTGNGYTF.

This rearrangement joins TRBV6-6 to TRBJ2-7; 7 nucleotides line up with TRBD1. The CDR3 length is 13 residues. Germline loops: CDR1 MNHNY, CDR2 SVGAGI (reference sequence). V lost 4 bases to trimming and J lost 5 bases; unmatched junction nucleotides: 5. CDR3 region: CASSSTGIHEQYF. In DNA, the CDR3 is TGTGCCAGCAGTTCGACAGGGATCCACGAGCAGTACTTC.

This clonotype was seen ten or more times. V and J are TRBV7-9 and TRBJ1-1; D is possibly TRBD1 (6 bases). There are 13 residues in the CDR3. Germline lookup yields CDR1 SEHNR and CDR2 FQNEAQ (reference sequence). Trimming removed 5 bases at V and 12 bases at J, with 19 bases between. The CDR3 protein is CASSPQSQGKTFF. CDR3 nucleotides: TGTGCCAGCAGCCCACAAAGTCAGGGGAAGACTTTCTTT.

J is TRBJ2-5 and V is TRBV6-1, with D possibly matching TRBD2 (6 bases). The CDR3 has 13 amino acids. The germline V gene encodes CDR1 MNHNS and CDR2 SASEGT. Trimming removed 4 bases at V and 5 bases at J, with 11 bases between. The CDR3 nucleotides read TGTGCCAGCAGTGGACTAGTGCGGGAGACCCAGTACTTC. Protein product: CASSGLVRETQYF.

This chain uses TRBV12-3 or TRBV12-4 with TRBJ2-1; D might be TRBD1 (5 bases). V was pared by 6 bases and J by 8 bases, with 14 bases between. The CDR3 loop spans 13 amino acids. This chain's CDR3 is CASSPKGIDEQFF. The CDR3 nucleotides are TGTGCCAGCAGCCCGAAGGGGATCGATGAGCAGTTCTTC.

This clonotype was counted between two and nine times. The V gene is TRBV7-2, the J gene TRBJ1-1, with 8 positions matching TRBD1. V shed 3 bases and J 3 bases; nucleotides not matched to a gene: 9. Germline V gene data show CDR1 as SGHTA and CDR2 as FQGNSA. The length of the CDR3 is 16 residues. CDR3 DNA: TGTGCCAGCAGCTTTAGGGTATGGACAGGGCACACTGAAGCTTTCTTT. As protein: CASSFRVWTGHTEAFF.